This TCR beta chain was retrieved from a study of cytomegalovirus exposure and HLA in healthy donors. Study-wide results and limits: Productive rates of about 90% or about 30% were seen for most TCR beta V segments in an earlier analysis. Presence/absence comparisons presumed near-even sequencing depth among donors. The likely explanation for a cluster of highly shared sequence variants was sequencing artifact.

The primer mix had 60 Vbeta and 13 Jbeta primers. Using immunoSEQ multiplex PCR, the repertoire was profiled, and TCRdb retains in-frame clones only, with some absent. The table has fewer than 250,000 clones, about 80% seen once. This clone was counted only a few times. Its antigen is not known. Donors were nominally healthy when sampled, though unrecorded immune exposures were likely. This CDR3 is 15 amino acids long. J lost 0 bases, V lost 3 bases, and 1 base had no gene match. CDR1 is SEHNR, CDR2 FQNEAQ, per germline (reference sequence). The sequencing input was PBMCs. The rearrangement joins TRBV7-9 to TRBJ2-2, with 7 bases that match TRBD2. The clonotype was recovered from a man between 18 and 29 years old in good health and CMV-seronegative. This chain's CDR3 is CASSLSGTNTGELFF. The CDR3 nucleotides read TGTGCCAGCAGCTTGAGCGGGACGAACACCGGGGAGCTGTTTTTT. Combining the CDR3 with reference TRBV7-9 and TRBJ2-2 gives the whole variable domain DTGVSQNPRHKITKRGQNVTFRCDPISEHNRLYWYRQTLGQGPEFLTYFQNEAQLEKSRLLSDRFSAERPKGSFSTLEIQRTEQGDSAMYLCASSLSGTNTGELFFGEGSRLTVL.